The 12 T cell receptor beta chains reported below all come from one sample, sequenced in a study of T cell responses to AZD1222 COVID-19 vaccine. Clones were sequenced by immunoSEQ multiplex PCR, and TCRdb holds only the in-frame ones, with some missing. The profile shows more than 95,000 clones, approximately 90% of them singletons. The specimen was peripheral blood, collected on day 0 of AZD1222 vaccination. Source of these receptors: an adult in good health.

This chain links TRBV6-5 with TRBJ1-5, with TRBD1 matching 9 bases. Germline V gene lookup returns CDR1 MNHEY and CDR2 SVGAGI. Trimming removed 6 bases from V and 7 bases from J; junction bases left unmatched: 4. There are 13 residues in the CDR3. CDR3 protein: CASRQGAGQPQHF. CDR3 sequence (DNA): TGTGCCAGCAGACAGGGGGCAGGGCAGCCCCAGCATTTT.

The V gene is TRBV27, the J gene TRBJ2-3; D possibly corresponds to TRBD2 (7 bases). V lost 5 bases and J 5 bases, leaving 17 bases between the germline ends. The germline V gene has CDR1 MNHEY and CDR2 SMNVEV (reference sequence). The CDR3 extends over 15 amino acids. DNA for the CDR3: TGTGCCAGCAGTAAGAGGGGGGGCCTTGGAGATACGCAGTATTTT. Translating it yields CASSKRGGLGDTQYF.

This chain uses TRBV18 with TRBJ1-1, with a tentative D call TRBD1 (6 bases). Trimming stripped 3 bases from V and 8 bases from J, with 16 bases between. The CDR3 runs 14 residues. CDR1 and CDR2 (germline): KGHSH, LQKENI. DNA for the CDR3: TGTGCCAGCTCACCTCAACAGGTTAGGGGGGAAGCTTTCTTT. Encoded protein: CASSPQQVRGEAFF.

The gene calls are TRBV2 and TRBJ2-1, with D unresolved. There are 15 residues in the CDR3. In germline, CDR1 is SNHLY, CDR2 FYNNEI. Between the trimmed V and J ends, which lost 4 bases and 2 bases, there was a span of 12 bases. The CDR3 sequence is CASSGTTYPYNEQFF. In DNA form, the CDR3 reads TGTGCCAGCAGTGGTACCACGTACCCCTACAATGAGCAGTTCTTC.

The CDR3 coding sequence is TGTGCCAGCAGCCAATACGAGCCCCAGCATTTT. It codes for CASSQYEPQHF. V and J are TRBV3-1 (or the pseudogene TRBV3-2) and TRBJ1-5; D remains ambiguous. CDR3 size: 11 residues. V was clipped by 2 bases and J by 8 bases, with 4 bases between them. Germline V gene sequence: CDR1 LGHDT, CDR2 YNNKEL (reference sequence).

The V and J genes are TRBV15 and TRBJ1-1, with a possible D match to TRBD1 (5 bases). The CDR3 totals 15 residues. CDR1 is LNHNV, CDR2 YYDKDF, per germline (reference sequence). V lost 1 base and J lost 1, with 10 bases in between. CDR3 protein: CATSRGGVGNTEAFF. In DNA form, the CDR3 reads TGTGCCACCAGCAGAGGAGGGGTAGGGAACACTGAAGCTTTCTTT.

The gene calls are TRBV4-1 and TRBJ2-3; D uncertain. The CDR3 is 17 amino acids. Germline CDR1 reads MGHRA; CDR2 reads YSYEKL. Trimming took off 4 bases at V and 0 bases at J, with 17 bases between the two ends. The CDR3 DNA sequence: TGCGCCAGCAGCCCCCGGCTCGGAAGCGATAGCACAGATACGCAGTATTTT. Residues: CASSPRLGSDSTDTQYF.

J is TRBJ2-2 and V is TRBV5-1; D might be TRBD1 (6 bases). The V gene's germline CDR1 is SGHRS and CDR2 YFSETQ. CDR3 length: 15 amino acids. With 4 bases removed from V and 0 bases from J, the gap between germline ends came to 10 bases. This chain's CDR3 is CASSVGTPNTGELFF. CDR3 bases: TGCGCCAGCAGCGTGGGGACACCGAACACCGGGGAGCTGTTTTTT. Together with reference TRBV5-1 and TRBJ2-2, the CDR3 gives the full variable domain: KAGVTQTPRYLIKTRGQQVTLSCSPISGHRSVSWYQQTPGQGLQFLFEYFSETQRNKGNFPGRFSGRQFSNSRSEMNVSTLELGDSALYLCASSVGTPNTGELFFGEGSRLTVL.

This chain links TRBV7-8 with TRBJ1-2; no clear D gene. Trimming took off 0 bases at V and 8 bases at J, with 4 bases between the two ends. The CDR3 is made up of 11 amino acids. Germline V gene lookup returns CDR1 SGHVS and CDR2 FQNEAQ. The CDR3 sequence: CASSLAGGYTF. The CDR3 nucleotides read TGTGCCAGCAGCTTAGCGGGGGGCTACACCTTC.

The table lists this clone with a count of one. The gene calls are TRBV28 and TRBJ1-1; the D gene is possibly TRBD1 (6 bases). The CDR3 is made up of 14 amino acids. Trimming removed 7 bases from V and 1 base from J, with 13 bases in between. Germline V gene lookup returns CDR1 MDHEN and CDR2 SYDVKM. The CDR3 coding sequence is TGTGCCAGCAAAAAGACAGGCTCGAACACTGAAGCTTTCTTT. Its translation: CASKKTGSNTEAFF.

J is TRBJ1-2 and V is TRBV28; 9 nucleotides line up with TRBD1. This CDR3 has 17 amino acids. Germline V gives CDR1 MDHEN, CDR2 SYDVKM. V shed 0 bases, J shed 3 bases, and the junction held 8 bases outside the gene matches. In nucleotides, the CDR3 is TGTGCCAGCAGTTTATGGCTCCCGGACAGGGGCGACTATGGCTACACCTTC. Protein: CASSLWLPDRGDYGYTF.

The chain recombines TRBV28 with TRBJ1-1; 7 nucleotides match TRBD1. The CDR3 covers 16 residues. The V gene's germline CDR1 is MDHEN and CDR2 SYDVKM. V trimming: 5 bases; J trimming: 0 bases; junction bases outside the gene matches: 9. Written as DNA, the CDR3 is TGTGCCAGCAGTAACCCTGCCGGGACAGTGAACACTGAAGCTTTCTTT. Translation: CASSNPAGTVNTEAFF.